Each of the 20 T cell receptor beta chains below was sequenced from the same sample in a study of response to subunit inactivated influenza vaccine. A single record per CDR3 protein comes from TCRdb applying MiXCR to the RT-PCR reads. The sample shows hundreds of thousands of distinct CDR3 sequences, 25% of them seen only once. The specimen comprised CD4+ T cells sorted from PBMCs, sampled around 5 days after vaccination. The receptors come from a man between 50 and 59 years old who received an inactivated influenza vaccine.

The chain carries TRBV29-1 and TRBJ2-5; perhaps TRBD1 as D (7 bases). The CDR3 extends over 14 amino acids. Germline CDR1 SQVTM, CDR2 ANQGSEA. The germline V and J ends were trimmed by 6 bases and 2 bases, with 16 bases remaining between them. Here the CDR3 reads CSVAGGFGQETQYF. CDR3 in DNA: TGCAGCGTCGCAGGGGGGTTTGGACAAGAGACCCAGTACTTC. Full variable domain (rest looked up from reference TRBV29-1 and TRBJ2-5): SAVISQKPSRDICQRGTSLTIQCQVDSQVTMMFWYRQQPGQSLTLIATANQGSEATYESGFVIDKFPISRPNLTFSTLTVSNMSPEDSSIYLCSVAGGFGQETQYFGPGTRLLVL.

This clonotype appeared many times. The chain uses TRBV7-6 and TRBJ1-1; D unclear. Germline lookup yields CDR1 SGHVS and CDR2 FNYEAQ. CDR3 length equals 13 residues. The ends were cut back, 1 base at V and 1 base at J, with 4 bases in the middle. CDR3 region: CASSLEQNTEAFF. Written as DNA, the CDR3 is TGTGCCAGCAGCTTAGAGCAGAACACTGAAGCTTTCTTT.

The chain has TRBV3-1 and TRBJ2-5; D is perhaps TRBD2 (5 bases). Per the germline V gene, CDR1 is LGHDT and CDR2 is YNNKEL (reference sequence). This CDR3 is 14 amino acids long. Trimming cost V 4 bases and J 3 bases, with 12 bases left between them. CDR3 loop: CASSRRRIEETQYF. DNA for the CDR3: TGTGCCAGCAGCCGCAGGAGGATCGAAGAGACCCAGTACTTC.

The genes are TRBV20-1 and TRBJ2-4; 9 bases are shared with TRBD1. The J segment lost 5 bases and the V segment lost 1 base, leaving 18 bases of the junction unmatched. Per germline, CDR1 DFQATT and CDR2 SNEGSKA (reference sequence). This CDR3 contains 19 residues. CDR3 in DNA: TGCAGTGCTAGAGGGGTTGGGACAGGGTTGTTCCATAACCAAAACATTCAGTACTTC. Amino acids: CSARGVGTGLFHNQNIQYF.

V and J are TRBV4-3 and TRBJ1-4, with D tentatively TRBD1 (6 bases). This CDR3 contains 15 residues. Germline V CDR1 and CDR2: LGHNA, YSLEER. V was pared by 3 bases and J by 5 bases, with 13 bases between. The CDR3 DNA reads as TGCGCCAGCAGCCAGGGTTGGGGGGCGAATGAAAAACTGTTTTTT. This translates into CASSQGWGANEKLFF.

V is TRBV20-1 and J is TRBJ2-7; possibly TRBD2 for D (5 bases). The CDR3 runs 12 residues. Deletions cut 6 bases from V and 5 bases from J, with 14 bases between. Germline V lookup: CDR1 DFQATT, CDR2 SNEGSKA (reference sequence). CDR3 in amino acids: CSARTEGDEQYF. CDR3 DNA: TGCAGTGCAAGGACTGAAGGCGACGAGCAGTACTTC.

The rearrangement uses TRBV19 and TRBJ1-5; TRBD1 agrees at 8 bases. J gave up 6 bases and V 7 bases, and 11 bases lay outside the gene matches. CDR1 and CDR2 (germline): LNHDA, SQIVND (reference sequence). This CDR3 region has 15 residues. The CDR3 loop reads CASIIGQGSGQPQHF. The CDR3, as DNA: TGTGCCAGTATAATCGGACAGGGCTCTGGTCAGCCCCAGCATTTT.

The chain combines TRBV9 with TRBJ2-2; TRBD1 matches at 8 bases. CDR3 length equals 15 residues. Germline trimming cut 4 bases from V and 5 bases from J; bases unmatched to any gene: 7. Germline CDR1 SGDLS, CDR2 YYNGEE. DNA of the CDR3: TGTGCCAGCAGCAAACAGGGGGTACTAACCGGGGAGCTGTTTTTT. This encodes CASSKQGVLTGELFF.

The gene calls are TRBV18 and TRBJ1-5; D remains unclear. The CDR3 is made up of 13 amino acids. Germline CDR1 and CDR2: KGHSH and LQKENI. Trimming pared 2 bases from V and 3 bases from J, leaving 5 bases between. This CDR3 reads CASSPGNNQPQHF. DNA of the CDR3: TGTGCCAGCTCACCAGGGAACAATCAGCCCCAGCATTTT. Full variable domain (missing parts from reference TRBV18 and TRBJ1-5): NAGVMQNPRHLVRRRGQEARLRCSPMKGHSHVYWYRQLPEEGLKFMVYLQKENIIDESGMPKERFSAEFPKEGPSILRIQQVVRGDSAAYFCASSPGNNQPQHFGDGTRLSIL.

The rearrangement joins TRBV27 to TRBJ2-1; 8 bases map to TRBD2. With 6 bases clipped from V and 3 bases from J, the junction kept 4 bases outside the gene matches. CDR1 and CDR2 (germline): MNHEY, SMNVEV (reference sequence). There are 14 residues in the CDR3. The CDR3 loop reads CASSGTRLYNEQFF. The CDR3 DNA is TGTGCCAGCAGCGGGACTAGACTCTACAATGAGCAGTTCTTC.

This chain links TRBV20-1 with TRBJ2-5; 10 bases fit TRBD2. V lost 6 bases, J lost 8 bases, and 6 bases stayed unmatched. CDR3 length: 12 residues. Looked up from germline, CDR1 is DFQATT and CDR2 is SNEGSKA (reference sequence). This CDR3 reads CSAGLAVGTQYF. As DNA, the CDR3 is TGCAGTGCCGGACTAGCGGTGGGAACCCAGTACTTC.

The rearrangement uses TRBV20-1 and TRBJ2-2; possibly TRBD2 for D (5 bases). V was pared by 4 bases and J by 1 base, with 7 bases between. CDR3 length equals 13 residues. The germline V gene encodes CDR1 DFQATT and CDR2 SNEGSKA (reference sequence). CDR3 protein: CSANRENTGELFF. The CDR3 bases are TGCAGTGCTAACCGGGAGAACACCGGGGAGCTGTTTTTT.

This clonotype was counted only a few times. The chain recombines TRBV2 with TRBJ1-2, with 10 bases that match TRBD1. Per the germline V gene, CDR1 is SNHLY and CDR2 is FYNNEI. The CDR3 consists of 18 residues. Unmatched junction bases numbered 20, after V lost 11 bases and J lost 2 bases. CDR3 DNA sequence: TGTGCCCTCAGTTTATATCTCCCGGGACAGGGGTGGAACTATGGCTACACCTTC. This translates into CALSLYLPGQGWNYGYTF.

This clonotype is a singleton in its sample. V gene TRBV20-1 combines with J gene TRBJ2-5; D possibly corresponds to TRBD1 (6 bases). V was shortened by 3 bases and J by 2 bases, with 16 bases between the two germline ends. Germline values: CDR1 DFQATT, CDR2 SNEGSKA (reference sequence). CDR3 length: 15 amino acids. The CDR3 bases are TGCAGTGCTAGGGGTGTGACAGGTTCTCAAGAGACCCAGTACTTC. Protein product: CSARGVTGSQETQYF.

This clonotype has just a few counts. The CDR3 region has the DNA TGCAGTGCTAGAGGACAGGGGGCGGAAGAGACCCAGTACTTC. It encodes CSARGQGAEETQYF. V usage is TRBV20-1 and J usage is TRBJ2-5, with TRBD1 matching over 10 bases. CDR1 and CDR2 from the germline V gene are DFQATT and SNEGSKA (reference sequence). J was trimmed by 3 bases and V by 1 base; bases with no gene match: 2. CDR3 length: 14 residues.

The chain has TRBV5-1 and TRBJ2-7, with D possibly being TRBD2 (5 bases). This CDR3 contains 15 residues. V dropped 2 bases and J dropped 0 bases, with 12 bases sitting between them. CDR1 SGHRS and CDR2 YFSETQ come from the germline V gene. The CDR3 DNA follows: TGCGCCAGCAGCTTCGCCGGGGTTAGCTCCTACGAGCAGTACTTC. Encoded protein: CASSFAGVSSYEQYF. Drawing the rest from reference TRBV5-1 and TRBJ2-7, the complete variable domain is KAGVTQTPRYLIKTRGQQVTLSCSPISGHRSVSWYQQTPGQGLQFLFEYFSETQRNKGNFPGRFSGRQFSNSRSEMNVSTLELGDSALYLCASSFAGVSSYEQYFGPGTRLTVT.

V is TRBV20-1 and J is TRBJ2-1, with 13 bases aligning to TRBD2. CDR3 length: 15 amino acids. The V gene's germline CDR1 is DFQATT and CDR2 SNEGSKA (reference sequence). V was pared by 4 bases and J by 6 bases, with 6 bases of the junction left unmatched. This CDR3 is CSATRLAGGLNEQFF. The CDR3 DNA is TGCAGTGCTACCCGACTAGCGGGAGGACTCAATGAGCAGTTCTTC.

The CDR3 sequence is CASIPRELADVTGELFF. As DNA, the CDR3 is TGCGCCAGCATCCCAAGGGAGCTAGCGGATGTCACCGGGGAGCTGTTTTTT. The chain combines TRBV4-3 with TRBJ2-2; 7 bases are a match to TRBD2. The CDR3 runs to 17 residues. Germline CDR1 and CDR2: LGHNA and YSLEER. Unmatched junction bases numbered 15, after V lost 7 bases and J lost 4 bases.

This clonotype was counted a few times. This chain links TRBV7-9 with TRBJ2-1; D not certain. CDR3 length: 11 amino acids. Germline assignment: CDR1 SEHNR and CDR2 FQNEAQ (reference sequence). The germline V and J ends were trimmed by 2 bases and 10 bases, with 6 bases remaining between them. CDR3 coding DNA: TGTGCCAGCAGCTTACTAGTCGAGCAGTTCTTC. Residues: CASSLLVEQFF.

This clonotype was counted a few times. The CDR3 sequence: CSAGTSYNEQFF. CDR3 coding DNA: TGCAGCGCCGGGACTAGCTACAATGAGCAGTTCTTC. This chain links TRBV29-1 with TRBJ2-1; TRBD2 aligns across 8 bases. Germline CDR1 and CDR2: SQVTM and ANQGSEA. The CDR3 is made up of 12 amino acids. With 7 bases clipped from V and 3 bases from J, the junction kept 2 bases outside the gene matches.